The TCR beta chain described here comes from a study of regulatory dendritic cells for organ transplantation. Method: immunoSEQ multiplex PCR; TCRdb's copy keeps in-frame clones and lacks some. The data contain tens of thousands of clones, roughly 84% of them singletons. Study-wide results and limits: Memory T cells were less diverse than naive, with memory CD8+ most oligoclonal. Between individuals, the alloreactive memory CD8+ T cell pool differed considerably. Memory CD8+ clonal expansion seemed more limited with regulatory than mature dendritic cells.

Memory T cells were CD45RO+, naive were CD45RA+, sorted by FACS. This clone has only a few counts. The antigen remains undetermined. This CDR3 spans 13 amino acids. Germline lookup yields CDR1 MGHRA and CDR2 YSYEKL. The V end was cut by 0 bases, the J end by 6 bases, with 6 bases between. Sequenced: naive CD8+ T cells from blood. Subset in this sample: CD45RA+ naive T cells. This chain uses TRBV4-1 with TRBJ1-5; D unresolved. This sequence originates from a human donor in good health. The CDR3 region has the DNA TGCGCCAGCAGCCAAGAGTGGGCTCAGCCCCAGCATTTT. This gives the protein CASSQEWAQPQHF.